The source of this TCR beta chain is a study of blood T cells in healthy people across ages. Turning to this clonotype: Its matching antigen is unknown.

Researchers isolated at least 6.5 million PBMCs per sample. Total RNA amounts of at least 5 micrograms were extracted per sample. Overall study findings and caveats: With naive T cell percentage, TCR beta diversity showed a strong correlation.

Germline V gene lookup returns CDR1 DFQATT and CDR2 SNEGSKA (reference sequence). The CDR3 has 13 amino acids. Trimming removed 3 bases at V and 8 bases at J, with 11 bases between. A sample-barcoded 5' primer and a J-beta primer mix were used in a second PCR of roughly 7 to 11 cycles. Each CDR3 protein is one row after TCRdb ran MiXCR on the 5' RACE reads. The sample has approximately 800,000 distinct CDR3 sequences; 58% are singletons. Material for sequencing was blood. The chain carries TRBV20-1 and TRBJ1-6; D not resolved. This TCR was sampled from a man aged 25 to 40 in good health. CDR3 coding DNA: TGCAGTGCTAGTGGCAGCACCTATTCACCCCTCCACTTT. It is translated as CSASGSTYSPLHF.